This T cell receptor beta chain derives from a study of Graves' ophthalmopathy and Graves' hyperthyroidism. Amplification of the TCR beta CDR3 regions used RNA transcripts (as template). HTBI-primed first-round RT-PCR preceded second-round multiplex PCR. TCRdb used MiXCR to reprocess the multiplex PCR reads, holding one entry per CDR3 protein. The data contain approximately 460,000 distinct CDR3 sequences, 13% to 15% of them singletons. The sample holds many counts of this clonotype. Its antigen is as yet unknown. Every ophthalmopathy donor presented moderate-to-severe activity, CAS ≥3, NOSPECS ≥4 and duration under 3 months. It was on clinical symptoms, serum thyroxine, TRAb, thyroid ultrasound and orbital computed tomography that diagnosis relied. The V gene's germline CDR1 is MDHEN and CDR2 SYDVKM. Trimming took off 5 bases at V and 3 bases at J, with 23 bases between the two ends. There are 17 residues in the CDR3.

General observations from the study: Forecasting of ophthalmopathy progression by the model achieved 60% to 71% sensitivity and 72% to 85% specificity. Built on 13 signatures, a model told ophthalmopathy apart from stable hyperthyroidism with almost 90% sensitivity and almost 84% specificity.

Sample: blood. The source is a woman aged 25 to 45 with Graves' ophthalmopathy. V gene TRBV28 combines with J gene TRBJ2-7, with a possible D match to TRBD1 (6 bases). The CDR3 nucleotides are TGTGCCAGCAGTGACTCTCAGGGGCCCCACAACCTCTACGAGCAGTACTTC. Protein: CASSDSQGPHNLYEQYF.